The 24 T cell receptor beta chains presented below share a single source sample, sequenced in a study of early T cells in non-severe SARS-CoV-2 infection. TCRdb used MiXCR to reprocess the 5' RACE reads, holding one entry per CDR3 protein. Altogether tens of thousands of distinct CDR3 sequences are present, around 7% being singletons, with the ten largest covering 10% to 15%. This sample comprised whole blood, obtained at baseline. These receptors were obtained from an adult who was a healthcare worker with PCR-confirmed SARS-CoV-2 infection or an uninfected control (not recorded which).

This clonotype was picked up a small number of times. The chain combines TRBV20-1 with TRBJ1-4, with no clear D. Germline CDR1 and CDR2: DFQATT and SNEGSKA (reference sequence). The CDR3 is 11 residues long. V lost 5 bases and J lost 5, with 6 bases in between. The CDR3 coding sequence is TGCAGTGCTTGGTCCAATGAAAAACTGTTTTTT. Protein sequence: CSAWSNEKLFF.

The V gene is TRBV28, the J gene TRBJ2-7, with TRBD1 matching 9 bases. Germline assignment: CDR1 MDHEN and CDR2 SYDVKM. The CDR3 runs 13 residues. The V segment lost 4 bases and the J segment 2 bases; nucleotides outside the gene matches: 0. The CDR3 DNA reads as TGTGCCAGCAGTTGGACAGGGGCCTACGAGCAGTACTTC. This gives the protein CASSWTGAYEQYF.

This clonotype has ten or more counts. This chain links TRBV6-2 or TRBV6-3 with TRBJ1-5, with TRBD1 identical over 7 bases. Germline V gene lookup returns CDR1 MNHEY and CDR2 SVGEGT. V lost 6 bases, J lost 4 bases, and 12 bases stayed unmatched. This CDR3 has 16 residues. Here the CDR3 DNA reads TGTGCCAGCAGACTTGACCGGGACAGTTTTAATCAGCCCCAGCATTTT. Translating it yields CASRLDRDSFNQPQHF.

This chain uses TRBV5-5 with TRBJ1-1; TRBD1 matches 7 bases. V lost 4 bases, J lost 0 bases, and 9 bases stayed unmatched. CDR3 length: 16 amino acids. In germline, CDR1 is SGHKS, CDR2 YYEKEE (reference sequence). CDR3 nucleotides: TGTGCCAGCAGCCCCCGGACAGGACCCATGAACACTGAAGCTTTCTTT. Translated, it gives CASSPRTGPMNTEAFF.

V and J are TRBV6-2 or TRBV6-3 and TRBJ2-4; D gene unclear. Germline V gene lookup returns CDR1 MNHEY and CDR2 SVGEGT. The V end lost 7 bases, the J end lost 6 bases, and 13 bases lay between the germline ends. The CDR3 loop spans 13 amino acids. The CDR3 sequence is CASTKSGVNIQYF. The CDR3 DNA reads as TGTGCCAGCACTAAAAGTGGAGTAAACATTCAGTACTTC.

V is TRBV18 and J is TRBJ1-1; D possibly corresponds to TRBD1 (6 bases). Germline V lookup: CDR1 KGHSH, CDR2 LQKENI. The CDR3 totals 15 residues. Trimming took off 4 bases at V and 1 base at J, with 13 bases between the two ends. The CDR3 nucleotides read TGTGCCAGCTCACAGAGCCGGGGGGCGAACACTGAAGCTTTCTTT. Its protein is CASSQSRGANTEAFF.

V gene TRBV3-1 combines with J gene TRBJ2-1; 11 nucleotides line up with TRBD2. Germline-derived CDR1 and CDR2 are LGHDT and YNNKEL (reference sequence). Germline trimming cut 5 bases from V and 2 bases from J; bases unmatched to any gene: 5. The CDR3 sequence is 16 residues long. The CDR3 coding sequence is TGTGCCAGCAGCAAATTAGCGGGAGGGCCCTACAATGAGCAGTTCTTC. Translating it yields CASSKLAGGPYNEQFF.

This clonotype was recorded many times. CDR3 in amino acids: CASRPTSGSTDTQYF. The CDR3 DNA is TGTGCCAGCAGACCGACTAGCGGGAGCACAGATACGCAGTATTTT. The J gene is TRBJ2-3, the V gene TRBV6-1, with 10 bases fitting TRBD2. From germline, CDR1 is MNHNS and CDR2 SASEGT. The CDR3 runs to 15 residues. Germline trimming cut 6 bases from V and 0 bases from J; bases unmatched to any gene: 3.

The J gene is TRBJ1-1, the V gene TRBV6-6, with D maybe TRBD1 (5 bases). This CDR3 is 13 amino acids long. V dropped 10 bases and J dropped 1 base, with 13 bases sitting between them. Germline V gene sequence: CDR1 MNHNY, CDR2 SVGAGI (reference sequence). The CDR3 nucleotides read TGTGCCACCGGTCGGGGCAGGAACACTGAAGCTTTCTTT. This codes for CATGRGRNTEAFF.

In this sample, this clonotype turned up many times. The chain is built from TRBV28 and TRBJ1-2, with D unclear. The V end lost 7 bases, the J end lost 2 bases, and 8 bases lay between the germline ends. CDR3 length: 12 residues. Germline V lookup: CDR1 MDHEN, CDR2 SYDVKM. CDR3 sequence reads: CASTPDNYGYTF. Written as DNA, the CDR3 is TGTGCCAGCACTCCAGACAACTATGGCTACACCTTC.

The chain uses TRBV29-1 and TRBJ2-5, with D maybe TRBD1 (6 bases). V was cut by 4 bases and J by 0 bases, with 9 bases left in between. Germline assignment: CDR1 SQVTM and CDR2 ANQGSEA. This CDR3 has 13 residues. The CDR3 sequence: CSVGQANQETQYF. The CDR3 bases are TGCAGCGTTGGACAGGCTAACCAAGAGACCCAGTACTTC.

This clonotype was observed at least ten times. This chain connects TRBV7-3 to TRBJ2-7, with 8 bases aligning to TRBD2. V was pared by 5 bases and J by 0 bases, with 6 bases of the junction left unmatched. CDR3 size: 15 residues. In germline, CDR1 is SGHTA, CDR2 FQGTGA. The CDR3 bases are TGTGCCAGCAGCCCTTGGGCGGGAGGCTCCTACGAGCAGTACTTC. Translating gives CASSPWAGGSYEQYF.

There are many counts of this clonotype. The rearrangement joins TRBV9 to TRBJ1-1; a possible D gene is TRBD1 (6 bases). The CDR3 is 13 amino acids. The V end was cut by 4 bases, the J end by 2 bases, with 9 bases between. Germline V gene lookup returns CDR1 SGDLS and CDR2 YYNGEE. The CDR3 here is CASSRTANTEAFF. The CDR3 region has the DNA TGTGCCAGCAGCCGGACAGCTAACACTGAAGCTTTCTTT.

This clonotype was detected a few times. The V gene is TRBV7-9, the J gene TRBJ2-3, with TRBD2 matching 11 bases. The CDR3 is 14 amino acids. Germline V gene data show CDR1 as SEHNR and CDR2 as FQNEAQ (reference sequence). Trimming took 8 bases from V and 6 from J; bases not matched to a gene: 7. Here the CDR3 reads CASPPLAGEDTQYF. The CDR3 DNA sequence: TGTGCCAGCCCCCCACTAGCGGGAGAGGATACGCAGTATTTT. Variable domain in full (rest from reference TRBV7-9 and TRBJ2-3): DTGVSQNPRHKITKRGQNVTFRCDPISEHNRLYWYRQTLGQGPEFLTYFQNEAQLEKSRLLSDRFSAERPKGSFSTLEIQRTEQGDSAMYLCASPPLAGEDTQYFGPGTRLTVL.

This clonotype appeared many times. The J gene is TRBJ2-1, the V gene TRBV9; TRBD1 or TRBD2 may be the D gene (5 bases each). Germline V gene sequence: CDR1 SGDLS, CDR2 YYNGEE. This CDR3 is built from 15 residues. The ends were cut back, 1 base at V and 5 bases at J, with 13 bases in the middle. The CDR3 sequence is CASSVQGMRDNEQFF. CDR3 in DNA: TGTGCCAGCAGCGTACAGGGTATGCGGGACAATGAGCAGTTCTTC. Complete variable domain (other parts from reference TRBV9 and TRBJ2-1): DSGVTQTPKHLITATGQRVTLRCSPRSGDLSVYWYQQSLDQGLQFLIQYYNGEERAKGNILERFSAQQFPDLHSELNLSSLELGDSALYFCASSVQGMRDNEQFFGPGTRLTVL.

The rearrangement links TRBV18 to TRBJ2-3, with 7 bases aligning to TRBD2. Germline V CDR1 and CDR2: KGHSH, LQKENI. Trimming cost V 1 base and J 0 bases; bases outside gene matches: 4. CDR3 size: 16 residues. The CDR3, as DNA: TGTGCCAGCTCACCACTCACGGGACTAAGCACAGATACGCAGTATTTT. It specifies CASSPLTGLSTDTQYF. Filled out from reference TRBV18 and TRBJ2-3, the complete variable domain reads NAGVMQNPRHLVRRRGQEARLRCSPMKGHSHVYWYRQLPEEGLKFMVYLQKENIIDESGMPKERFSAEFPKEGPSILRIQQVVRGDSAAYFCASSPLTGLSTDTQYFGPGTRLTVL.

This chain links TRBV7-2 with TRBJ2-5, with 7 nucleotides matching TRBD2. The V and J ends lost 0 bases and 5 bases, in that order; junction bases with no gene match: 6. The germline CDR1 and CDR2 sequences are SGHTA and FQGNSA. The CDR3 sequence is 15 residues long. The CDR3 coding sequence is TGTGCCAGCAGCTTAGCGGGAGGGCCCGTTGAGACCCAGTACTTC. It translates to CASSLAGGPVETQYF. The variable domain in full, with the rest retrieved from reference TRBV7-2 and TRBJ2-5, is GAGVSQSPSNKVTEKGKDVELRCDPISGHTALYWYRQSLGQGLEFLIYFQGNSAPDKSGLPSDRFSAERTGGSVSTLTIQRTQQEDSAVYLCASSLAGGPVETQYFGPGTRLLVL.

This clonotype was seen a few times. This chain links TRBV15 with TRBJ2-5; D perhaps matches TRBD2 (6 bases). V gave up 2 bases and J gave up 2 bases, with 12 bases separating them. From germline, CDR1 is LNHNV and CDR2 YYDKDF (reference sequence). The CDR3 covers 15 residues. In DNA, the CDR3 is TGTGCCACCAGCAGATCTCCGGGACTTCAAGAGACCCAGTACTTC. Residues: CATSRSPGLQETQYF.

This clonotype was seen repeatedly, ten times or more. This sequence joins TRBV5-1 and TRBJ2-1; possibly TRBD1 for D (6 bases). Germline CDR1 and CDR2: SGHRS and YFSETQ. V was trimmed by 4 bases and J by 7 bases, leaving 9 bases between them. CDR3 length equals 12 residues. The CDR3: CASSEQGNEQFF. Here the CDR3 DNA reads TGCGCCAGCAGCGAACAGGGTAATGAGCAGTTCTTC.

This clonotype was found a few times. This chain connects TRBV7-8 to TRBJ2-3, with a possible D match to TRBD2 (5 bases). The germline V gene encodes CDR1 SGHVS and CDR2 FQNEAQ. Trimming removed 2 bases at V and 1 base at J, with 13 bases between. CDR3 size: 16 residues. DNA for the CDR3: TGTGCCAGCAGCTTACGGAGGTCATCCGGCACAGATACGCAGTATTTT. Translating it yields CASSLRRSSGTDTQYF.

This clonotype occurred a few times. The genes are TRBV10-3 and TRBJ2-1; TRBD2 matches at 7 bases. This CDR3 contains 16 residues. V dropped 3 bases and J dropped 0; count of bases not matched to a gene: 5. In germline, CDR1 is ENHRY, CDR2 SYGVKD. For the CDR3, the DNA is TGTGCCATCAGTGATGAAGGCGGGAGCTCCTACAATGAGCAGTTCTTC. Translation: CAISDEGGSSYNEQFF.

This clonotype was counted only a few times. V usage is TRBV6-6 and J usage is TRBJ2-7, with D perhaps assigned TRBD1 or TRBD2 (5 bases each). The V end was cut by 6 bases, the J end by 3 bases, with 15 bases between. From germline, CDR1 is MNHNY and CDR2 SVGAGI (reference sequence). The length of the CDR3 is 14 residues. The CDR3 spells CASSETGAFYEQYF. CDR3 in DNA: TGTGCCAGCAGCGAAACCGGGGCGTTCTACGAGCAGTACTTC.

Here the CDR3 reads CAIGASGNTIYF. The DNA for the CDR3 is TGTGCCATCGGTGCCTCTGGAAACACCATATATTTT. The rearrangement links TRBV10-3 to TRBJ1-3; the D is unclear. The V end lost 8 bases, the J end lost 0 bases, and 5 bases lay between the germline ends. This CDR3 is built from 12 residues. CDR1 is ENHRY and CDR2 is SYGVKD in the germline V gene.

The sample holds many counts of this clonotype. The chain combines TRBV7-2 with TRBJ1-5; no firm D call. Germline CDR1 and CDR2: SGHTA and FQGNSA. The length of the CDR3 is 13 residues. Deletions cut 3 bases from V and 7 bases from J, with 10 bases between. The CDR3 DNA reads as TGTGCCAGCAGCTTTACGGAGAGCCAGCCCCAGCATTTT. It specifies CASSFTESQPQHF.